This TCR beta chain was recorded in a study of OX40 agonist ivuxolimab in advanced cancers. Overall study: Hepatocellular carcinoma, melanoma, renal cell or head and neck cancer affected the dose-escalation patients.

Findings and caveats of the study: At 0.1 to 3.0 mg/kg and by week 6, clonal expansion occurred in CD4+ and CD8+ blood T cells. Among the least clonally expanded were partial responders at 0.1-3.0 mg/kg.

Data came from immunoSEQ multiplex PCR; TCRdb stores just in-frame clones and leaves some out. Among approximately 60,000 clones listed, over 75% were seen once. A word on this clone: The antigen is unknown.

Sequencing was performed on CD4+ or CD8+ T cells sorted from blood, taken in a trial of the OX40 agonist ivuxolimab. This TCR was recovered from an adult with an advanced solid tumor such as melanoma, head and neck, liver or kidney cancer.

The CDR3 DNA sequence: TGTGCCAGCAGCTTAGGTTTGAGGGGGGGAGAGACCCAGTACTTC. It specifies CASSLGLRGGETQYF. The chain employs TRBV7-3 and TRBJ2-5, with D perhaps TRBD2 (7 bases). The CDR3 runs to 15 residues. The germline V and J ends were trimmed by 2 bases and 4 bases, with 14 bases remaining between them. Germline assignment: CDR1 SGHTA and CDR2 FQGTGA.